This T cell receptor (beta chain) was sequenced in a study of T-cell reconstitution after alpha-beta-depleted transplantation in children (dated by TCRdb to about 2016). Broadly, across the study: The study quantitatively tracked T-cell immune reconstitution after TCRalphabeta/CD19-depleted allogeneic hematopoietic cell transplantation in children using TCR repertoire profiling.

In its sample, this clonotype was seen many times. Its antigen target is currently unknown. One base away there is no much larger clone; base qualities are not given. Receptor libraries were prepared by PCR. Reads for this sample came from an Illumina HiSeq 2500. TCR library preparation used molecular barcoding, with unique molecular identifiers applied to normalize quantification of the TCRbeta repertoire. In-frame beta chains were kept once TCRdb had trimmed the public reads at Q25 with fastp and called clones with MiXCR. Merged by CDR3 protein, the rows form single entries marked with the most common genes and DNA. The sample data list about 230,000 distinct CDR3 sequences, and under 9.5% of these were observed just once. The leading ten clones occupy about 6% of the sample. The CDR3, from cysteine to phenylalanine, totals 10 residues. The entry retains the CDR3 DNA only, 30 bases that are in frame from base 1. V is shortened by 6 bases, J by 8 bases, and the region joining them spans 9 bases. The germline V gene gives CDR1 as SQVTM and CDR2 as ANQGSEA.

The chain links TRBV29-1 with TRBJ2-3; tentative D gene TRBD2, with 5 bases matching. The receptor was isolated from a human donor who donated a stem cell graft to a child with acute lymphoblastic leukemia. The sample in question was PBMCs from the stem cell graft donor, obtained from the stem cell graft. At the DNA level, the sequence is TGCAGCGTGGGGAGCGCTACGCAGTATTTT. This sequence encodes CSVGSATQYF.